The rows below give T cell receptor beta chains drawn from one sample of a study of blood T cells in healthy people across ages. TCRdb re-called the 5' RACE reads with MiXCR, one entry per CDR3 protein. The table shows some 780,000 distinct CDR3 sequences, with roughly 50% occurring only once. The sequenced sample was blood. These receptor sequences come from a man aged 40-55 years in good health. Each CDR3 is given with its conserved first and last residue. Fields, in order: V gene, J gene, clone size, D gene, CDR3 protein, CDR3 DNA. The D gene is left open where the match is weak. Not every row has a clone size; where given, it reads once, few, many or a size class.

V: TRBV7-9; J: TRBJ1-4; size: -; D: -; CDR3: CASSFNSEKLFF; DNA: TGTGCCAGCAGCTTCAACAGCGAAAAACTGTTTTTT
V: TRBV29-1; J: TRBJ2-7; size: -; D: -; CDR3: CSVDGDHEQYF; DNA: TGCAGCGTTGACGGGGACCACGAGCAGTACTTC
V: TRBV12-3/TRBV12-4; J: TRBJ2-7; size: few; D: -; CDR3: CASSLGHIYEQYF; DNA: TGTGCCAGCAGTCTTGGACACATCTACGAGCAGTACTTC
V: TRBV7-2; J: TRBJ1-2; size: -; D: -; CDR3: CASSSRGGAGGYTF; DNA: TGTGCCAGCAGCTCCCGAGGGGGGGCAGGTGGCTACACCTTC
V: TRBV3-1; J: TRBJ1-3; size: -; D: -; CDR3: CASTPGGISLSGNTIYF; DNA: TGTGCCAGCACCCCAGGTGGCATATCCCTTTCTGGAAACACCATATATTTT
V: TRBV20-1; J: TRBJ2-5; size: -; D: TRBD2; CDR3: CSARDRSGRSQETQYF; DNA: TGCAGTGCTAGAGATCGGAGCGGGAGGTCACAAGAGACCCAGTACTTC
V: TRBV29-1; J: TRBJ1-2; size: -; D: -; CDR3: CSAEGLIGAGPYGYTF; DNA: TGCAGCGCCGAGGGGTTGATAGGGGCAGGGCCCTATGGCTACACCTTC
V: TRBV2; J: TRBJ2-5; size: -; D: -; CDR3: CASSGRRRSQETQYF; DNA: TGTGCCAGCAGTGGACGGAGACGAAGCCAAGAGACCCAGTACTTC
V: TRBV5-1; J: TRBJ2-5; size: -; D: -; CDR3: CASSWTLAFQETQYF; DNA: TGCGCCAGCAGCTGGACATTAGCCTTTCAAGAGACCCAGTACTTC
V: TRBV9; J: TRBJ1-2; size: -; D: -; CDR3: CASSGPGRVYGYTF; DNA: TGTGCCAGCAGCGGGCCGGGGCGGGTCTATGGCTACACCTTC
V: TRBV21-1; J: TRBJ2-7; size: -; D: -; CDR3: CASSKYELRDGTSSYEQYF; DNA: TGTGCCAGCAGCAAATACGAGTTGAGAGACGGGACATCCTCCTACGAGCAGTACTTC
V: TRBV28; J: TRBJ2-3; size: -; D: -; CDR3: CASKGQGFMREGSDTQYF; DNA: TGTGCCAGCAAGGGACAGGGGTTTATGCGGGAGGGCTCAGATACGCAGTATTTT
V: TRBV6-2/TRBV6-3; J: TRBJ2-1; size: -; D: TRBD2; CDR3: CASGSSGTPNEQFF; DNA: TGTGCCAGCGGTTCTAGCGGGACCCCCAATGAGCAGTTCTTC
V: TRBV28; J: TRBJ2-6; size: -; D: TRBD1; CDR3: CASNGQVAGANVLTF; DNA: TGTGCCAGCAACGGACAGGTGGCTGGGGCCAACGTCCTGACTTTC
V: TRBV28; J: TRBJ1-4; size: -; D: TRBD1; CDR3: CASSSHRGREKLFF; DNA: TGTGCCAGCAGCTCACACAGGGGGCGTGAAAAACTGTTTTTT
V: TRBV5-5; J: TRBJ2-3; size: few; D: -; CDR3: CASSQLSTDTQYF; DNA: TGTGCCAGCAGTCAGTTAAGCACAGATACGCAGTATTTT
V: TRBV20-1; J: TRBJ1-2; size: -; D: TRBD1; CDR3: CSVVDRATNYGYTF; DNA: TGCAGTGTTGTAGACAGGGCCACTAACTATGGCTACACCTTC
V: TRBV28; J: TRBJ2-7; size: many; D: -; CDR3: CASSLYGGSSSGEQYF; DNA: TGTGCCAGCAGTTTATATGGGGGGTCTAGTTCTGGCGAGCAGTACTTC
V: TRBV29-1; J: TRBJ2-5; size: many; D: -; CDR3: CSAFGEIKGHQETQYF; DNA: TGCAGCGCGTTTGGGGAAATAAAGGGACACCAAGAGACCCAGTACTTC
V: TRBV7-2; J: TRBJ1-4; size: -; D: -; CDR3: CASSLGPTGATNEKLFF; DNA: TGTGCCAGCAGCTTAGGTCCGACGGGTGCAACTAATGAAAAACTGTTTTTT